The clone carrying this T cell receptor (beta chain) was seen a handful of times. Each CDR3 protein gets one entry after TCRdb re-called the 5' RACE reads with MiXCR. Of 200,000 to 250,000 distinct CDR3 sequences listed, about 7.5% are singletons. Germline V CDR1 and CDR2: SEHNR, FQNEAQ (reference sequence). The CDR3 covers 13 residues. The V end was cut by 0 bases, the J end by 5 bases, with 7 bases between. This record comes from a study of identical twins. Another study also made use of these data, one on yellow fever vaccine responses in identical twins.

The chain combines TRBV7-9 with TRBJ1-2; D is possibly TRBD1 (6 bases). This TCR was recovered from a woman under 30 in good health. The specimen was memory (CD45RO+) T cells sorted from blood. In DNA form, the CDR3 reads TGTGCCAGCAGCTTAGCCAGGGGTTATGGCTACACCTTC. Its protein is CASSLARGYGYTF.